This entry concerns a single T cell receptor beta chain. The CDR3 contains 14 residues. CDR1 and CDR2 (germline): ENHRY, SYGVKD. Trimming shortened V by 11 bases and J by 2 bases, and 19 bases separated the two germline ends. This sample was taken from a study of OX40 agonist ivuxolimab in advanced cancers. Profiling relied on immunoSEQ multiplex PCR, and the TCRdb table lists in-frame clones only, not all of them. The sample has approximately 47,000 clones, 85% to 90% seen once. The sequencing here drew on CD4+ or CD8+ T cells sorted from blood, taken in a trial of the OX40 agonist ivuxolimab. The V gene is TRBV10-3, the J gene TRBJ2-7; unclear D gene. The clonotype was recovered from an adult with an advanced solid tumor such as melanoma, head and neck, liver or kidney cancer. Here the CDR3 reads CAVRTAVLAYEQYF. The CDR3 DNA sequence: TGTGCCGTCCGGACCGCGGTATTGGCCTACGAGCAGTACTTC.